Each of the 17 T cell receptor beta chains below was sequenced from the same sample in a study of cytomegalovirus exposure and HLA in healthy donors (dated by TCRdb to 2016 to 2017). The library came from the immunoSEQ multiplex PCR assay. TCRdb mirrors the immuneACCESS table, restricted to in-frame sequences. Some clones are absent from its copies; in checked studies, under half trace to an unresolved V gene, and the reason for the others is unknown. The sample table contains around 150,000 clones; only one count was recorded for approximately 86% of them. The top ten clones comprise around 2.3% of the sample. The sequenced material came from PBMCs. These receptor sequences come from a young woman in good health and CMV-seronegative.

The chain joins TRBV6-1 to TRBJ1-1; no clear D gene. CDR1 is MNHNS, CDR2 SASEGT, per germline. V lost 3 bases, J lost 1 base, and 9 bases lay in between. CDR3 length: 14 residues. This CDR3 is CASSERGGNTEAFF. The DNA of the CDR3 is TGTGCCAGCAGTGAGCGGGGAGGGAACACTGAAGCTTTCTTT.

The count of this clone is one. The V gene is TRBV4-1, the J gene TRBJ2-3; 11 bases align to TRBD2. The CDR3 is made up of 17 amino acids. Trimming removed 0 bases from V and 6 bases from J; junction bases left unmatched: 8. Germline lookup yields CDR1 MGHRA and CDR2 YSYEKL. CDR3 sequence: CASSQEGGTSGWDTQYF. DNA of the CDR3: TGCGCCAGCAGCCAAGAAGGAGGGACTAGCGGATGGGATACGCAGTATTTT.

The V call is TRBV4-1, the J call TRBJ2-7; 7 bases are a match to TRBD1. Germline V CDR1 and CDR2: MGHRA, YSYEKL. V shed 3 bases and J 2 bases; nucleotides not matched to a gene: 1. CDR3 size: 13 residues. The CDR3, as DNA: TGCGCCAGCAGCCAGGGACAGACCTACGAGCAGTACTTC. Translated, it gives CASSQGQTYEQYF.

The chain joins TRBV7-2 to TRBJ2-7; perhaps TRBD2 as D (5 bases). Between the trimmed V and J ends, which lost 3 bases and 4 bases, there was a span of 13 bases. Germline V gene lookup returns CDR1 SGHTA and CDR2 FQGNSA. The CDR3 is made up of 14 amino acids. The CDR3 DNA sequence: TGTGCCAGCAGCTTTGGACTGAACCAGTACGAGCAGTACTTC. Translated: CASSFGLNQYEQYF.

This chain connects TRBV30 to TRBJ2-7; D remains unclear. The CDR3 totals 12 residues. V was pared by 3 bases and J by 7 bases, with 13 bases between. Germline V gene sequence: CDR1 GTSNPN, CDR2 SVGIG (reference sequence). The CDR3 DNA sequence: TGTGCCTGGAGCCCTCTCGGTCCTGAGCAGTACTTC. Amino acids: CAWSPLGPEQYF.

This clone was picked up a small number of times. The J gene is TRBJ1-2, the V gene TRBV18; 12 bases agree with TRBD1. Per the germline V gene, CDR1 is KGHSH and CDR2 is LQKENI. CDR3 size: 15 residues. With V trimmed by 5 bases and J by 6 bases, 7 bases remained unmatched. The CDR3 DNA reads TGTGCCAGCTCAGACCGGGACAGGGGGCAACATGGCTACACCTTC. Encoded protein: CASSDRDRGQHGYTF.

The V gene is TRBV19, the J gene TRBJ1-5; no clear D. Germline V CDR1 and CDR2: LNHDA, SQIVND (reference sequence). CDR3 length: 15 residues. Trimming left V 2 bases short and J 4 bases short, with 12 bases between. CDR3 nucleotide sequence: TGTGCCAGTAGTATAAGCGTACGAGGAAATCAGCCCCAGCATTTT. Encoded protein: CASSISVRGNQPQHF.

This clone was seen a handful of times. The chain recombines TRBV18 with TRBJ1-3; a possible D gene is TRBD1 (6 bases). The CDR3 is made up of 16 amino acids. Germline CDR1 and CDR2: KGHSH and LQKENI. The V and J ends lost 5 bases and 0 bases respectively, with 14 bases between them. CDR3 amino acids: CASSAGQSNSGNTIYF. The CDR3 bases are TGTGCCAGCTCAGCAGGACAGAGCAACTCTGGAAACACCATATATTTT.

The chain recombines TRBV7-9 with TRBJ2-1; TRBD2 aligns across 11 bases. The CDR3 runs 17 residues. The ends lost 4 bases at V and 5 bases at J; junction bases unmatched: 10. Germline assignment: CDR1 SEHNR and CDR2 FQNEAQ (reference sequence). The CDR3 region has the DNA TGTGCCAGCAGCTCCCCCTTACTAGCGGGGGCTAACAATGAGCAGTTCTTC. It translates to CASSSPLLAGANNEQFF.

This chain links TRBV5-8 with TRBJ1-4; TRBD1 is a possible D gene (5 bases). V lost 0 bases and J lost 3, with 9 bases in between. From germline, CDR1 is SGHTS and CDR2 YDEGEE. CDR3 length: 15 residues. The CDR3 DNA reads as TGTGCCAGCAGCTTGGATGACAGCTCTAATGAAAAACTGTTTTTT. It specifies CASSLDDSSNEKLFF.

This chain connects TRBV5-1 to TRBJ2-7; TRBD2 agrees at 9 bases. Trimming took 4 bases from V and 0 from J; bases not matched to a gene: 11. Germline V lookup: CDR1 SGHRS, CDR2 YFSETQ. CDR3 size: 17 residues. The CDR3 protein is CASSRGDVAGASYEQYF. CDR3 bases: TGCGCCAGCAGCCGCGGCGATGTAGCGGGGGCCTCCTACGAGCAGTACTTC.

The chain has TRBV2 and TRBJ1-6; 7 bases are a match to TRBD1. CDR1 and CDR2 from the germline V gene are SNHLY and FYNNEI. The J segment lost 7 bases and the V segment lost 6 bases, leaving 3 bases of the junction unmatched. The CDR3 totals 13 residues. The CDR3: CASRGRGNSPLHF. Here the CDR3 DNA reads TGTGCCAGCAGGGGCAGGGGGAATTCACCCCTCCACTTT.

The genes are TRBV5-4 and TRBJ2-5, with 12 positions matching TRBD2. After removal of 1 base from V and 0 bases from J, the junction contained 4 bases not matched to a gene. Germline lookup yields CDR1 SGHNT and CDR2 YYREEE (reference sequence). This CDR3 spans 17 amino acids. In DNA, the CDR3 is TGTGCCAGCAGCTTGACTAGCGGGGGGATGTACCAAGAGACCCAGTACTTC. Amino acid sequence: CASSLTSGGMYQETQYF.

The chain combines TRBV12-5 with TRBJ1-2; 7 nucleotides agree with TRBD1. The CDR3 length is 18 residues. V was clipped by 5 bases and J by 0 bases; unmatched bases: 15. Germline V gives CDR1 LGHNT, CDR2 FRNRAP. CDR3 sequence (DNA): TGTGCTAGTGGTCGGAACATCATTCCGGGACAGACTAACTATGGCTACACCTTC. It encodes CASGRNIIPGQTNYGYTF.

The rearrangement links TRBV4-1 to TRBJ1-3; the D is unclear. Trimming removed 2 bases from V and 0 bases from J, with 11 bases in between. Germline CDR1 and CDR2: MGHRA and YSYEKL. The CDR3 is 16 amino acids. Here the CDR3 reads CASSQSLAGSGNTIYF. The DNA for the CDR3 is TGCGCCAGCAGCCAAAGTCTTGCAGGCTCTGGAAACACCATATATTTT.

The chain links TRBV7-9 to TRBJ1-1, with 7 bases aligning to TRBD1. In germline, CDR1 is SEHNR, CDR2 FQNEAQ (reference sequence). V shed 5 bases and J 4 bases; nucleotides not matched to a gene: 7. The CDR3 covers 14 residues. The CDR3 DNA is TGTGCCAGCAGCCAAGAATACAGGGGCACTGAAGCTTTCTTT. The encoded protein is CASSQEYRGTEAFF. Filled out from reference TRBV7-9 and TRBJ1-1, the complete variable domain reads DTGVSQNPRHKITKRGQNVTFRCDPISEHNRLYWYRQTLGQGPEFLTYFQNEAQLEKSRLLSDRFSAERPKGSFSTLEIQRTEQGDSAMYLCASSQEYRGTEAFFGQGTRLTVV.

J is TRBJ1-1 and V is TRBV10-3, with D possibly matching TRBD1 (5 bases). CDR3 length: 15 residues. Trimming pared 0 bases from V and 1 base from J, leaving 9 bases between. Germline CDR1 and CDR2: ENHRY and SYGVKD. Here the CDR3 reads CAISESGQGNTEAFF. Written as DNA, the CDR3 is TGTGCCATCAGTGAGTCTGGTCAGGGGAACACTGAAGCTTTCTTT.